Following are 27 T cell receptor beta chains from one sample sequenced in a study of cytomegalovirus exposure and HLA in healthy donors. The PCR employed 60 Vbeta primers together with 13 Jbeta primers. Generated by immunoSEQ multiplex PCR, the TCRdb table keeps only in-frame clones and is missing some. The sample lists roughly 170,000 clones, almost 80% occurring once. The specimen was PBMCs. All receptors derive from a man between 25 and 39 years old in good health and CMV-seronegative.

This sequence joins TRBV15 and TRBJ1-2, with D unresolved. There are 17 residues in the CDR3. V gave up 0 bases and J gave up 6 bases, with 20 bases separating them. Germline assignment: CDR1 LNHNV and CDR2 YYDKDF (reference sequence). The CDR3 DNA follows: TGTGCCACCAGCAGAGATTTAATTGGAGCCTCCGGGAATGGCTACACCTTC. Translated: CATSRDLIGASGNGYTF.

J is TRBJ2-1 and V is TRBV5-1, with 10 bases fitting TRBD2. Germline V gene sequence: CDR1 SGHRS, CDR2 YFSETQ. V dropped 3 bases and J dropped 9; count of bases not matched to a gene: 15. This CDR3 spans 17 amino acids. The CDR3 region is CASSWSQSGRATGEQFF. For the CDR3, the DNA is TGCGCCAGCAGCTGGAGTCAGAGCGGGAGGGCCACGGGTGAGCAGTTCTTC.

The chain couples TRBV4-2 to TRBJ1-5; D unresolved. The germline V and J ends were trimmed by 1 base and 5 bases, with 6 bases remaining between them. Germline CDR1 LGHNA, CDR2 YNFKEQ. This CDR3 has 13 residues. The CDR3: CASSQGLDQPQHF. DNA for the CDR3: TGTGCCAGCAGCCAAGGACTTGATCAGCCCCAGCATTTT.

J is TRBJ2-1 and V is TRBV25-1, with D possibly TRBD2 on 6 matching bases. The CDR3 extends over 17 amino acids. V lost 1 base, J lost 5 bases, and 18 bases lay in between. The V gene's germline CDR1 is MGHDK and CDR2 SYGVNS. CDR3 sequence: CASSESLLGGAHNEQFF. The DNA of the CDR3 is TGTGCCAGCAGTGAATCCCTACTGGGGGGTGCCCACAATGAGCAGTTCTTC. Full variable domain (rest looked up from reference TRBV25-1 and TRBJ2-1): EADIYQTPRYLVIGTGKKITLECSQTMGHDKMYWYQQDPGMELHLIHYSYGVNSTEKGDLSSESTVSRIRTEHFPLTLESARPSHTSQYLCASSESLLGGAHNEQFFGPGTRLTVL.

This clone was picked up a small number of times. The chain joins TRBV9 to TRBJ1-2; 8 positions agree with TRBD1. Germline CDR1 SGDLS, CDR2 YYNGEE. V was pared by 0 bases and J by 1 base, with 2 bases of the junction left unmatched. There are 15 residues in the CDR3. Here the CDR3 reads CASSVGTGFNYGYTF. Here the CDR3 DNA reads TGTGCCAGCAGCGTAGGGACAGGGTTTAACTATGGCTACACCTTC. Full variable domain (remainder filled in from reference TRBV9 and TRBJ1-2): DSGVTQTPKHLITATGQRVTLRCSPRSGDLSVYWYQQSLDQGLQFLIQYYNGEERAKGNILERFSAQQFPDLHSELNLSSLELGDSALYFCASSVGTGFNYGYTFGSGTRLTVV.

The genes are TRBV6-5 and TRBJ2-3; the match to TRBD1 covers 7 bases. This CDR3 comprises 14 residues. Germline trimming cut 5 bases from V and 8 bases from J; bases unmatched to any gene: 10. Germline assignment: CDR1 MNHEY and CDR2 SVGAGI. CDR3 sequence (DNA): TGTGCCAGCAGTCGGGACAGTGTTGAGGGTACGCAGTATTTT. Translation gives CASSRDSVEGTQYF.

The V gene is TRBV28, the J gene TRBJ1-5; D gene ambiguous. Looked up from germline, CDR1 is MDHEN and CDR2 is SYDVKM. The CDR3 spans 13 residues. The germline V and J ends were trimmed by 2 bases and 3 bases, with 5 bases remaining between them. CDR3 nucleotide sequence: TGTGCCAGCAGTTTAACAGTCAATCAGCCCCAGCATTTT. Residues: CASSLTVNQPQHF.

This clone occurred a few times. The chain combines TRBV4-3 with TRBJ1-6; TRBD1 aligns across 7 bases. Per the germline V gene, CDR1 is LGHNA and CDR2 is YSLEER. The CDR3 totals 16 residues. V trimming: 1 base; J trimming: 7 bases; junction bases outside the gene matches: 7. This chain's CDR3 is CASSQVAGGGNSPLHF. As DNA, the CDR3 is TGCGCCAGCAGCCAAGTGGCAGGGGGAGGAAATTCACCCCTCCACTTT.

This clone appeared a few times. The V call is TRBV6-6, the J call TRBJ1-6, with D possibly being TRBD1 (5 bases). Germline loops: CDR1 MNHNY, CDR2 SVGAGI (reference sequence). V shed 6 bases and J shed 7 bases, with 13 bases lying between them. The CDR3 contains 14 residues. For the CDR3, the DNA is TGTGCCAGCAGCCCGGGGGGGGAGAATTCACCCCTCCACTTT. This encodes CASSPGGENSPLHF.

This clone was recorded only once. The V gene is TRBV30, the J gene TRBJ2-5; 9 nucleotides agree with TRBD1. Germline V gives CDR1 GTSNPN, CDR2 SVGIG (reference sequence). The ends lost 3 bases at V and 2 bases at J; junction bases unmatched: 4. The CDR3 runs 14 residues. The CDR3 sequence is CAWRRTGAQETQYF. The CDR3 region has the DNA TGTGCCTGGAGGAGGACAGGGGCGCAAGAGACCCAGTACTTC.

J is TRBJ1-1 and V is TRBV9; 11 nucleotides align to TRBD1. This CDR3 is 15 amino acids long. Trimming cost V 3 bases and J 4 bases; bases outside gene matches: 5. Germline values: CDR1 SGDLS, CDR2 YYNGEE. This chain's CDR3 is CASSGTGGGGTEAFF. The CDR3 bases are TGTGCCAGCAGCGGGACAGGGGGCGGGGGCACTGAAGCTTTCTTT.

The chain combines TRBV5-1 with TRBJ2-2, with unresolved D. The length of the CDR3 is 16 residues. Germline V CDR1 and CDR2: SGHRS, YFSETQ. V lost 0 bases and J 6 bases, leaving 15 bases between the germline ends. CDR3 DNA sequence: TGCGCCAGCAGCTTGGATCCGCATCTACGGGCCGGGGAGCTGTTTTTT. Translating it yields CASSLDPHLRAGELFF.

This rearrangement joins TRBV29-1 to TRBJ1-3; D is unresolved. The CDR3 contains 14 residues. The V gene's germline CDR1 is SQVTM and CDR2 ANQGSEA. V lost 2 bases and J lost 0, with 8 bases in between. The CDR3 is CSVEFPRSGNTIYF. The CDR3 nucleotides are TGCAGCGTTGAATTCCCCCGCTCTGGAAACACCATATATTTT.

This chain joins TRBV4-3 and TRBJ2-1, with 12 bases identical to TRBD2. The J segment lost 8 bases and the V segment lost 2 bases, leaving 7 bases of the junction unmatched. From germline, CDR1 is LGHNA and CDR2 YSLEER. The CDR3 runs 16 residues. The CDR3 DNA is TGCGCCAGCAGCCAACTAGCGGGAGGGCTGGTCGATGAGCAGTTCTTC. This translates into CASSQLAGGLVDEQFF.

The chain is built from TRBV5-4 and TRBJ2-7; a weak D match, TRBD2 (5 bases). From germline, CDR1 is SGHNT and CDR2 YYREEE (reference sequence). Trimming pared 0 bases from V and 0 bases from J, leaving 10 bases between. The CDR3 runs to 15 residues. The CDR3 DNA sequence: TGTGCCAGCAGCTTGGGGACTGTATCCTCCTACGAGCAGTACTTC. It codes for CASSLGTVSSYEQYF.

Of note for this clone: The junction shows a germline mismatch at one end, possibly a read error. This sequence joins TRBV20-1 and TRBJ1-1; D uncertain. The CDR3 has 11 residues. Germline values: CDR1 DFQATT, CDR2 SNEGSKA (reference sequence). CDR3 sequence reads: CSARGSEGSVF. In nucleotides, the CDR3 is TGCAGTGCTAGGGGTTCTGAGGGATCGGTCTTT.

The rearrangement joins TRBV5-8 to TRBJ2-2; D is perhaps TRBD1 (5 bases). Trimming stripped 2 bases from V and 1 base from J, with 15 bases between. There are 17 residues in the CDR3. Germline CDR1 is SGHTS and CDR2 is YDEGEE. This CDR3 reads CASSFSGLSLNTGELFF. The CDR3 nucleotides are TGTGCCAGCAGCTTTTCAGGGCTTTCCCTGAACACCGGGGAGCTGTTTTTT.

The CDR3 is CASSPDRDRDYEQYF. As DNA, the CDR3 is TGTGCCAGCAGCCCAGACCGGGACAGGGACTACGAGCAGTACTTC. The rearrangement links TRBV11-3 to TRBJ2-7; 9 bases map to TRBD1. Unmatched junction bases numbered 8, after V lost 5 bases and J lost 3 bases. This CDR3 is 15 amino acids long. Per the germline V gene, CDR1 is SGHNT and CDR2 is YENEEA.

This clone was found once. The chain couples TRBV2 to TRBJ1-5; TRBD1 matches 7 bases. With V trimmed by 6 bases and J by 5 bases, 10 bases remained unmatched. CDR3 size: 15 residues. The germline V gene encodes CDR1 SNHLY and CDR2 FYNNEI. Here the CDR3 reads CASRTRTGSDQPQHF. In DNA, the CDR3 is TGTGCCAGCAGAACAAGGACAGGCTCGGATCAGCCCCAGCATTTT.

This clone was counted a few times. One junction end disagrees with the germline gene, perhaps due to a read error. The genes are TRBV7-9 and TRBJ2-5; 7 nucleotides line up with TRBD1. There are 14 residues in the CDR3. Germline lookup yields CDR1 SEHNR and CDR2 FQNEAQ (reference sequence). In DNA, the CDR3 is TGTTCCAGCAGCTCGACAGGGCTCCAAGAGACCCAGTACTTC. Residues: CSSSSTGLQETQYF.

V and J are TRBV5-6 and TRBJ1-1, with a weak D call TRBD1 (5 bases). Trimming stripped 0 bases from V and 1 base from J, with 10 bases between. This CDR3 is 15 amino acids long. Germline CDR1 is SGHDT and CDR2 is YYEEEE. CDR3 loop: CASSLGQLGNTEAFF. Here the CDR3 DNA reads TGTGCCAGCAGCTTGGGACAGCTCGGGAACACTGAAGCTTTCTTT.

The chain joins TRBV19 to TRBJ1-5; no clear D. Germline V CDR1 and CDR2: LNHDA, SQIVND (reference sequence). Trimming cost V 5 bases and J 3 bases, with 14 bases left between them. The CDR3 is 15 residues long. In DNA form, the CDR3 reads TGTGCCAGTAGTCGGAGTAATGGCCTCAATCAGCCCCAGCATTTT. Encoded protein: CASSRSNGLNQPQHF.

The J gene is TRBJ2-1, the V gene TRBV4-1, with 9 bases aligning to TRBD2. V trimming: 2 bases; J trimming: 7 bases; junction bases outside the gene matches: 24. CDR1 and CDR2 from the germline V gene are MGHRA and YSYEKL. This CDR3 has 21 residues. CDR3 in DNA: TGCGCCAGCAGCCAATCCCCTAGCGGGATGTATCCTGCGCCCACGGGGAATGAGCAGTTCTTC. It specifies CASSQSPSGMYPAPTGNEQFF.

This chain joins TRBV18 and TRBJ1-5; TRBD1 matches at 9 bases. Per germline, CDR1 KGHSH and CDR2 LQKENI. CDR3 length: 14 residues. With 10 bases clipped from V and 5 bases from J, the junction kept 9 bases outside the gene matches. CDR3 nucleotides: TGTGCCACGGCCGGGACAGGGTATGATCAGCCCCAGCATTTT. Its protein is CATAGTGYDQPQHF.

In its sample, this clone was seen a few times. The chain is built from TRBV5-1 and TRBJ2-3; 12 positions match TRBD2. The CDR3 has 17 residues. The ends lost 3 bases at V and 5 bases at J; junction bases unmatched: 10. Germline-derived CDR1 and CDR2 are SGHRS and YFSETQ. This CDR3 reads CASSSNLAGGRRDTQYF. CDR3 sequence (DNA): TGCGCCAGCAGCTCTAACCTAGCGGGGGGGCGTAGAGATACGCAGTATTTT. The whole variable domain, remainder taken from reference TRBV5-1 and TRBJ2-3, is KAGVTQTPRYLIKTRGQQVTLSCSPISGHRSVSWYQQTPGQGLQFLFEYFSETQRNKGNFPGRFSGRQFSNSRSEMNVSTLELGDSALYLCASSSNLAGGRRDTQYFGPGTRLTVL.

This chain uses TRBV11-2 with TRBJ2-7; D is unresolved. The CDR3 is made up of 12 amino acids. Trimming pared 3 bases from V and 0 bases from J, leaving 3 bases between. The germline CDR1 and CDR2 sequences are SGHAT and FQNNGV. The CDR3 nucleotides are TGTGCCAGCAGCTTCTCCTCCTACGAGCAGTACTTC. This gives the protein CASSFSSYEQYF.

The V call is TRBV18, the J call TRBJ2-7; 9 bases agree with TRBD1. From germline, CDR1 is KGHSH and CDR2 LQKENI. The junction had 4 bases not matched to a gene; V was cut back by 2 bases and J by 5 bases. There are 14 residues in the CDR3. The CDR3 loop reads CASSPSGTGNEQYF. CDR3 coding DNA: TGTGCCAGCTCACCATCCGGGACAGGGAACGAGCAGTACTTC.